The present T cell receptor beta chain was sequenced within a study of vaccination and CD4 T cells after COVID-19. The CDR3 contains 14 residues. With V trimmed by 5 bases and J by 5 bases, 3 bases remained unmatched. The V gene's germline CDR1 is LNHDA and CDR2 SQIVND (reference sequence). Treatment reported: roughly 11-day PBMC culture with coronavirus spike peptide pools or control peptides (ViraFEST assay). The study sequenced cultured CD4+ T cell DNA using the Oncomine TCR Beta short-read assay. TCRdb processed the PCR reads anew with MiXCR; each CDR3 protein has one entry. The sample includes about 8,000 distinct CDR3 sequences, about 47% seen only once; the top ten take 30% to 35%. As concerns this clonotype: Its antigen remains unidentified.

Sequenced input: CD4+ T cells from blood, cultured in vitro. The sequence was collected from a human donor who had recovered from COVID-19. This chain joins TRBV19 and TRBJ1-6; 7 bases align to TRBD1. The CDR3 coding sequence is TGTGCCAGTAGTCAGGGGGAGGATAATTCACCCCTCCACTTT. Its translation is CASSQGEDNSPLHF. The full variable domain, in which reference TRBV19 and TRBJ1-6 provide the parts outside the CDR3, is DGGITQSPKYLFRKEGQNVTLSCEQNLNHDAMYWYRQDPGQGLRLIYYSQIVNDFQKGDIAEGYSVSREKKESFPLTVTSAQKNPTAFYLCASSQGEDNSPLHFGNGTRLTVT.